In this sample, the clone carrying this TCR beta chain turned up many times. This sample was taken from a study of T cell repertoires in cytomegalovirus infection. In TCRdb, the reads were re-called with MiXCR into one record per CDR3 protein. The sample has around 170,000 distinct CDR3 sequences, approximately 15% seen once; the top ten hold approximately 30%. The CDR3 runs to 13 residues. In germline, CDR1 is SEHNR, CDR2 FQNEAQ (reference sequence). V dropped 10 bases and J dropped 0 bases, with 10 bases sitting between them. Sequenced sample: PBMCs. This receptor was obtained from a human donor in good health (CMV status not recorded). Some clones in this sample may be carry-over from other donors' samples. This sequence joins TRBV7-9 and TRBJ1-5; maybe TRBD1 (6 bases). CDR3 sequence (DNA): TGTGCCACCGAAGGGGGTAGCAATCAGCCCCAGCATTTT. Its protein is CATEGGSNQPQHF.